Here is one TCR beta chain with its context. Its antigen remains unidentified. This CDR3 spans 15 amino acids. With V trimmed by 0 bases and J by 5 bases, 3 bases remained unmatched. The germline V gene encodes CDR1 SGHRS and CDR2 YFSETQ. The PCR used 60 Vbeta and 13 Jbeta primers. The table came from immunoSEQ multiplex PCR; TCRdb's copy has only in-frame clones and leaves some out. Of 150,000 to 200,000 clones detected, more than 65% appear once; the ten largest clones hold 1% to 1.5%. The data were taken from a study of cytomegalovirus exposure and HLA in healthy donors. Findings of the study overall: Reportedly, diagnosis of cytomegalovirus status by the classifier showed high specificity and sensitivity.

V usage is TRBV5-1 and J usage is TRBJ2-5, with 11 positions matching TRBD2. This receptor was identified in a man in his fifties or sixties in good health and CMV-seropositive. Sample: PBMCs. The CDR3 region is CASSLATSGKETQYF. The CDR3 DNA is TGCGCCAGCAGCTTGGCGACTAGCGGGAAGGAGACCCAGTACTTC.